A selection of T cell receptor beta chains follows, all from one sample in a study of tumour-infiltrating T cells in Burkitt lymphoma. Assay: immunoSEQ multiplex PCR; the TCRdb copy retains only in-frame clones and omits some. The table has 5,500 to 7,000 clones, over 9.5% seen once. Sequencing was performed on tumor tissue. The receptors derive from a human donor with diffuse large B-cell lymphoma. CDR3s include the opening cysteine and the closing phenylalanine or tryptophan. The D gene is left open where the match is weak. Rows give clone size only sometimes, using once, few, many, or a class for an expanded clone.

v_gene,abundance,j_gene,d_gene,CDR3aa,CDR3nt
TRBV5-1,few,TRBJ2-7,-,CASSFKPAAMTQAYEQYF,TGCGCCAGCAGCTTCAAGCCCGCAGCGATGACTCAAGCCTACGAGCAGTACTTC
TRBV6-5,-,TRBJ2-6,-,CASTQYSGANVLTF,TGTGCCAGCACCCAGTACTCTGGGGCCAACGTCCTGACTTTC
TRBV5-1,few,TRBJ2-3,TRBD2,CASSHGRGFSDTQYF,TGCGCCAGCAGCCACGGGCGGGGGTTCTCAGATACGCAGTATTTT
TRBV18,-,TRBJ2-1,TRBD2,CASSPYSRIGLAGGHEQFF,TGTGCCAGCTCACCATACTCCAGGATTGGACTAGCGGGGGGTCATGAGCAGTTCTTC
TRBV14,few,TRBJ1-4,-,CASSQDPRRRGAANEKLFF,TGTGCCAGCAGCCAAGATCCGAGGCGGCGGGGGGCAGCTAATGAAAAACTGTTTTTT
TRBV7-7,-,TRBJ2-5,-,CASSLGGKETQYF,TGTGCTAGCAGCTTAGGGGGAAAAGAGACCCAGTACTTC
TRBV19,-,TRBJ1-2,-,CASSPGSYGYTF,TGTGCCAGTAGTCCTGGGAGCTATGGCTACACCTTC
TRBV29-1,-,TRBJ2-5,TRBD2,CSVGSSRGGFQETQYF,TGCAGCGTTGGGTCTTCGCGCGGGGGGTTCCAAGAGACCCAGTACTTC
TRBV4-2,-,TRBJ1-4,-,CASSQVPGLSEKLFF,TGTGCCAGCAGCCAAGTACCTGGTCTGAGCGAAAAACTGTTTTTT
TRBV19,medium-sized,TRBJ2-7,-,CASNQEGAGEMEQYF,TGTGCCAGTAACCAAGAGGGCGCAGGTGAGATGGAGCAGTACTTC
TRBV10-3,few,TRBJ2-1,TRBD2,CAISGLGSGGKLNEQFF,TGTGCCATCAGTGGACTAGGTAGCGGGGGGAAACTTAATGAGCAGTTCTTC
TRBV7-9,-,TRBJ1-2,-,CASTPSPRGGYTF,TGTGCCAGCACCCCCTCCCCACGGGGTGGTTACACCTTC
TRBV6-5,few,TRBJ1-1,-,CASSYGGMNTEAFF,TGTGCCAGCAGTTACGGGGGGATGAACACTGAAGCTTTCTTT
TRBV6-5,few,TRBJ1-1,-,CASSLDSATEAFF,TGTGCCAGCAGCCTGGACAGTGCCACTGAAGCTTTCTTT